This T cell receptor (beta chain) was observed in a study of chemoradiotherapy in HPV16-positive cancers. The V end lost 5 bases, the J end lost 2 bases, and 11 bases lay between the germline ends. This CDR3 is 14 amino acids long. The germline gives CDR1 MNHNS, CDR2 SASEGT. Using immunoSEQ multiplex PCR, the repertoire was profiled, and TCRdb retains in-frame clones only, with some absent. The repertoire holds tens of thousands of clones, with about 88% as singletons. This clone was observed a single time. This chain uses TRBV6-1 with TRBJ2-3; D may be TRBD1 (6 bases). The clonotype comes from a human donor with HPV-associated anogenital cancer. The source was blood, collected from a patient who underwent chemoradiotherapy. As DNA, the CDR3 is TGTGCCAGCAGTAAACAGGGTTTCACAGATACGCAGTATTTT. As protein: CASSKQGFTDTQYF.